These 10 T cell receptor beta chains share one sample of origin, sequenced in a study of blood T cell repertoires in COVID-19. Profiling relied on immunoSEQ multiplex PCR, and the TCRdb table lists in-frame clones only, not all of them. The sample contains just over 650,000 clones, approximately 90% of which appear only once. Specimen: peripheral blood. The receptor source for this set is a woman under 30 with acute or convalescent COVID-19.

The V and J genes are TRBV10-3 and TRBJ2-5, with D possibly being TRBD2 (5 bases). Germline loops: CDR1 ENHRY, CDR2 SYGVKD. The CDR3 has 13 residues. V dropped 2 bases and J dropped 5 bases, with 9 bases sitting between them. The DNA of the CDR3 is TGTGCCATCAGTGAGCGAGGGATCGAGACCCAGTACTTC. This translates into CAISERGIETQYF.

The J gene is TRBJ1-6, the V gene TRBV30; a possible D gene is TRBD1 (6 bases). V gave up 3 bases and J gave up 14 bases, with 17 bases separating them. The CDR3 runs 13 residues. The germline CDR1 and CDR2 sequences are GTSNPN and SVGIG (reference sequence). In DNA form, the CDR3 reads TGTGCCTGGAGATTCCAGGGGAGCGAATCCCTCCACTTT. The encoded protein is CAWRFQGSESLHF.

This clone was seen only once. The chain links TRBV7-3 to TRBJ1-4, with 7 bases fitting TRBD1. The CDR3 spans 14 residues. Germline trimming cut 2 bases from V and 11 bases from J; bases unmatched to any gene: 8. The V gene's germline CDR1 is SGHTA and CDR2 FQGTGA. DNA for the CDR3: TGTGCCAGCAGCTTAGGGGACAGCGAGGGCAAACTGTTTTTT. The encoded protein is CASSLGDSEGKLFF.

This chain uses TRBV3-1 (or the pseudogene TRBV3-2) with TRBJ1-2, with a weak D call TRBD1 (6 bases). CDR3 length equals 14 residues. Germline loops: CDR1 LGHDT, CDR2 YNNKEL (reference sequence). The V gene lost 0 bases and the J gene lost 4 bases, with 9 bases spanning the gap. CDR3 DNA: TGTGCCAGCAGCCAAGAGACAGGAGGCTATGGCTACACCTTC. It yields the protein CASSQETGGYGYTF.

V is TRBV12-3 or TRBV12-4 and J is TRBJ1-5, with D uncertain. This CDR3 has 12 amino acids. Between the trimmed V and J ends, which lost 6 bases and 7 bases, there was a span of 10 bases. The DNA for the CDR3 is TGTGCCAGCAGACTCGCGGGGCAGCCCCAGCATTTT. It translates to CASRLAGQPQHF.

The chain has TRBV7-2 and TRBJ1-4; D not resolved. V lost 6 bases to trimming and J lost 1 base, with 12 bases between them. CDR1 and CDR2 from the germline V gene are SGHTA and FQGNSA. This CDR3 spans 15 amino acids. The CDR3 nucleotides are TGTGCCAGCAGTCCGAGGCTGGGAACTAATGAAAAACTGTTTTTT. Amino acids: CASSPRLGTNEKLFF.

This rearrangement joins TRBV6-5 to TRBJ1-2; a weak D match, TRBD1 (6 bases). CDR1 is MNHEY, CDR2 SVGAGI, per germline. The ends were cut back, 8 bases at V and 4 bases at J, with 11 bases in the middle. CDR3 length: 12 amino acids. The CDR3 bases are TGTGCCAGCGGGGGGGGCGGCTATGGCTACACCTTC. It encodes CASGGGGYGYTF.

The J gene is TRBJ2-1, the V gene TRBV2; 7 bases map to TRBD1. Germline trimming cut 6 bases from V and 3 bases from J; bases unmatched to any gene: 8. CDR1 and CDR2 from the germline V gene are SNHLY and FYNNEI. The CDR3 has 15 residues. The CDR3 DNA is TGTGCCAGCAGGGGGCCGGGACAGAGCTACAATGAGCAGTTCTTC. Protein sequence: CASRGPGQSYNEQFF. Using reference TRBV2 and TRBJ2-1 for the parts outside the CDR3, the full variable domain is EPEVTQTPSHQVTQMGQEVILRCVPISNHLYFYWYRQILGQKVEFLVSFYNNEISEKSEIFDDQFSVERPDGSNFTLKIRSTKLEDSAMYFCASRGPGQSYNEQFFGPGTRLTVL.

This sequence joins TRBV3-1 (or the pseudogene TRBV3-2) and TRBJ1-3; D uncertain. The CDR3 has 16 amino acids. Deletions cut 1 base from V and 2 bases from J, with 12 bases between. Germline V gives CDR1 LGHDT, CDR2 YNNKEL (reference sequence). CDR3 coding DNA: TGTGCCAGCAGCCAAGTACTAGGAGACACTGGAAACACCATATATTTT. Translation: CASSQVLGDTGNTIYF.

This clone has a single count. This chain links TRBV19 with TRBJ2-1; perhaps TRBD2 as D (6 bases). The germline V and J ends were trimmed by 3 bases and 2 bases, with 11 bases remaining between them. This CDR3 comprises 15 residues. The germline CDR1 and CDR2 sequences are LNHDA and SQIVND (reference sequence). CDR3 in DNA: TGTGCCAGTAGTATTGATGGGGGGACCTACAATGAGCAGTTCTTC. It codes for CASSIDGGTYNEQFF.